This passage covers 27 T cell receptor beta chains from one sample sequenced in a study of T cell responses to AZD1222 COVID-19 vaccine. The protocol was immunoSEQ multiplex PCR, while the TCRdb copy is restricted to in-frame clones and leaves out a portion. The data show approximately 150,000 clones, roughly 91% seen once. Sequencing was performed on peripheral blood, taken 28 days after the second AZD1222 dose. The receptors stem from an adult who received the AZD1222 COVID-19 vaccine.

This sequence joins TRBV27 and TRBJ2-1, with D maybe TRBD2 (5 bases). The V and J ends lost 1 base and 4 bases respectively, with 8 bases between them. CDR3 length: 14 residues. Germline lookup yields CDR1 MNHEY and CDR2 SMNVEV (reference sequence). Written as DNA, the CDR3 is TGTGCCAGCAGTTTATTAGAGCGGTACAATGAGCAGTTCTTC. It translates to CASSLLERYNEQFF.

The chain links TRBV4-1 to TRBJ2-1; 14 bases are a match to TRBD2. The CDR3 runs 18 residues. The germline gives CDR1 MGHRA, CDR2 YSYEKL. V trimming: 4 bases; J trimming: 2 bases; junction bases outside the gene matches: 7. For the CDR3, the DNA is TGCGCCAGCAGCCCTGTGACTAGCGGGGGGGACACCTACAATGAGCAGTTCTTC. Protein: CASSPVTSGGDTYNEQFF.

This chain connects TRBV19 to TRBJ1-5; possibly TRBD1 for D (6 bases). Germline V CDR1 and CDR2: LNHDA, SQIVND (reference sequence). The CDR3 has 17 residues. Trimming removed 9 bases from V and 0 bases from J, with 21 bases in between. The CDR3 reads CASIDVRDTYSNQPQHF. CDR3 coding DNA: TGTGCCAGCATTGACGTGCGGGACACTTATAGCAATCAGCCCCAGCATTTT. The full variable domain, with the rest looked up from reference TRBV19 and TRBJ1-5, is DGGITQSPKYLFRKEGQNVTLSCEQNLNHDAMYWYRQDPGQGLRLIYYSQIVNDFQKGDIAEGYSVSREKKESFPLTVTSAQKNPTAFYLCASIDVRDTYSNQPQHFGDGTRLSIL.

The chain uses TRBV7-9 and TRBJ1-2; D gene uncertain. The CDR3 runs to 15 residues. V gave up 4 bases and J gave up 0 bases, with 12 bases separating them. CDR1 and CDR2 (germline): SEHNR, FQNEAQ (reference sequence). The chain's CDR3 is CASSSSGLSNYGYTF. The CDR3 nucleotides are TGTGCCAGCAGCTCGTCCGGACTATCTAACTATGGCTACACCTTC.

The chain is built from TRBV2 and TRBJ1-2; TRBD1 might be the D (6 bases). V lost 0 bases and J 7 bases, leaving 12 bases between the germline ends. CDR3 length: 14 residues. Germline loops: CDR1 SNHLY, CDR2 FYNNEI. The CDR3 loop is CASSEAGRGRGYTF. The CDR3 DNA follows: TGTGCCAGCAGTGAAGCAGGCAGGGGACGTGGCTACACCTTC.

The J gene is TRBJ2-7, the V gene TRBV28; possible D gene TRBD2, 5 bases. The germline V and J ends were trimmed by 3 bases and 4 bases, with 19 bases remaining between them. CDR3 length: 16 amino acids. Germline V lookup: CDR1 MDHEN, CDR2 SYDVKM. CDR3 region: CASSFDIGGPRYEQYF. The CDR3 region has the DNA TGTGCCAGCAGTTTTGATATTGGAGGTCCGAGGTACGAGCAGTACTTC.

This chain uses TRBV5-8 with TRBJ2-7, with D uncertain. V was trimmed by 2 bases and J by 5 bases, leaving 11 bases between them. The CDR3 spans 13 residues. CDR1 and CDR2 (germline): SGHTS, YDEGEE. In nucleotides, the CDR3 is TGTGCCAGCAGCTTCCTCTATGCTAACGAGCAGTACTTC. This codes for CASSFLYANEQYF.

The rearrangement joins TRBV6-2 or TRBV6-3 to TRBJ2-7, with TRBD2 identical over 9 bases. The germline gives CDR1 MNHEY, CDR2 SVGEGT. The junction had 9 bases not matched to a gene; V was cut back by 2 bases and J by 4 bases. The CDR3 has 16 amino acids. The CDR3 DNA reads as TGTGCCAGCAGTTACGGGACTAGCACCCCCTCTTACGAGCAGTACTTC. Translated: CASSYGTSTPSYEQYF.

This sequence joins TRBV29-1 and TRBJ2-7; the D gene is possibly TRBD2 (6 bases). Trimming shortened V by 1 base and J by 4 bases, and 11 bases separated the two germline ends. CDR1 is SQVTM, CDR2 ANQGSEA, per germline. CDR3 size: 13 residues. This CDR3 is CSVEGLGGYEQYF. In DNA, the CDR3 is TGCAGCGTTGAAGGGTTGGGGGGTTACGAGCAGTACTTC.

This chain's CDR3 is CASSFRVGNTQYF. CDR3 bases: TGTGCCAGCAGCTTTCGTGTGGGGAATACGCAGTATTTT. The chain combines TRBV11-2 with TRBJ2-3, with D unclear. V dropped 3 bases and J dropped 7 bases, with 11 bases sitting between them. Germline lookup yields CDR1 SGHAT and CDR2 FQNNGV. This CDR3 region has 13 residues. Looking up the rest from reference TRBV11-2 and TRBJ2-3 gives the full variable domain: EAGVAQSPRYKIIEKRQSVAFWCNPISGHATLYWYQQILGQGPKLLIQFQNNGVVDDSQLPKDRFSAERLKGVDSTLKIQPAKLEDSAVYLCASSFRVGNTQYFGPGTRLTVL.

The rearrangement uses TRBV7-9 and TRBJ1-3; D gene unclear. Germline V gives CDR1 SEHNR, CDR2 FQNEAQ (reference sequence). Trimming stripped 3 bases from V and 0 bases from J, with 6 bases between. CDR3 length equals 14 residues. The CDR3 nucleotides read TGTGCCAGCAGCTTTTCTGGCTCTGGAAACACCATATATTTT. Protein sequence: CASSFSGSGNTIYF.

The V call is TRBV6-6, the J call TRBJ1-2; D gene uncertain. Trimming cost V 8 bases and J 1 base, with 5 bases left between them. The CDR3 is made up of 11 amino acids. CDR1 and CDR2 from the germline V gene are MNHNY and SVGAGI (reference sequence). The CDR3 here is CASSRNYGYTF. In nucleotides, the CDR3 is TGTGCCAGCTCACGTAACTATGGCTACACCTTC.

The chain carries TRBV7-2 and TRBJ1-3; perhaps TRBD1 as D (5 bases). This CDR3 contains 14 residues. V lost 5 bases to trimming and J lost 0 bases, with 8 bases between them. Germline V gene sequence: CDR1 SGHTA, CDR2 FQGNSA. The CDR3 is CASSPDSSGNTIYF. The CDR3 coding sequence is TGTGCCAGCAGCCCCGACAGCTCTGGAAACACCATATATTTT.

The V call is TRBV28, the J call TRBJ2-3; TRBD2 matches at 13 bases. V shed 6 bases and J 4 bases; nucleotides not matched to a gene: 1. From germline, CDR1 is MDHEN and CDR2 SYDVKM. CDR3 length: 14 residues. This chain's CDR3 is CASRTSGGSDTQYF. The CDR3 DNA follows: TGTGCCAGCAGGACTAGCGGGGGGTCAGATACGCAGTATTTT.

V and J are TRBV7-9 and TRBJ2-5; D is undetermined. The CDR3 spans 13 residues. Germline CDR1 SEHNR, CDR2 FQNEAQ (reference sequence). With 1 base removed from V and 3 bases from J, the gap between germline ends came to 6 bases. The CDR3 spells CASSLGVKETQYF. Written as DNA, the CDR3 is TGTGCCAGCAGCTTAGGGGTCAAAGAGACCCAGTACTTC.

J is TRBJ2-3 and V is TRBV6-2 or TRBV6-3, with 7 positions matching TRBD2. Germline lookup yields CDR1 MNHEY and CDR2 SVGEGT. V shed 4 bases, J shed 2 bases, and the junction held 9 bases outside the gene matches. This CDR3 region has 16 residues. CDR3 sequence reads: CASSLGLAVATDTQYF. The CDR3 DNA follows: TGTGCCAGCAGTTTGGGGCTAGCGGTAGCCACAGATACGCAGTATTTT.

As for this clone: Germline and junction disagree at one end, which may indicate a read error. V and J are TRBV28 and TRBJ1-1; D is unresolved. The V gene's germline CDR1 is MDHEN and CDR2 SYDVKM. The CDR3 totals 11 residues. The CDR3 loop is CASSWNAEAFF. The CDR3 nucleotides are TGTGCCAGCAGTTGGAACGCTGAAGCTTTCTTT. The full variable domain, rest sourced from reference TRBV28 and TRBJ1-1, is DVKVTQSSRYLVKRTGEKVFLECVQDMDHENMFWYRQDPGLGLRLIYFSYDVKMKEKGDIPEGYSVSREKKERFSLILESASTNQTSMYLCASSWNAEAFFGQGTRLTVV.

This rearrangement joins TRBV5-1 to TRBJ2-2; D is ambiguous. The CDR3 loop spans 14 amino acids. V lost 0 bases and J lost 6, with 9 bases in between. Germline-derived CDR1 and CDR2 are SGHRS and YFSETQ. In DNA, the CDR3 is TGCGCCAGCAGCTTGGAGAGTTTTGCCGGGGAGCTGTTTTTT. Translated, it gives CASSLESFAGELFF.

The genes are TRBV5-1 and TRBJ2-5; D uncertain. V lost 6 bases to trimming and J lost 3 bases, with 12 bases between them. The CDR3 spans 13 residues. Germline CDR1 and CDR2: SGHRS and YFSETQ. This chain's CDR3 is CASTLDREETQYF. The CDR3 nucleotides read TGCGCCAGCACCTTAGATCGGGAAGAGACCCAGTACTTC.

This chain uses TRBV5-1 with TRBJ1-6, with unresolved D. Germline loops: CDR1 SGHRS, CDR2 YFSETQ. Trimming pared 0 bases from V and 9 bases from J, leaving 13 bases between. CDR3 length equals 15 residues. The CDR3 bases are TGCGCCAGCAGCTTGGATCCAGGAGGTGGTTCACCCCTCCACTTT. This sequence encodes CASSLDPGGGSPLHF.

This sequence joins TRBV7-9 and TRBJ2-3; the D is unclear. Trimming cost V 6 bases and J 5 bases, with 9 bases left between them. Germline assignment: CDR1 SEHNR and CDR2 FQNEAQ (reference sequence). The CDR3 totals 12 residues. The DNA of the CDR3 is TGTGCCAGCAGGCCCGCCGGAGATACGCAGTATTTT. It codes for CASRPAGDTQYF.

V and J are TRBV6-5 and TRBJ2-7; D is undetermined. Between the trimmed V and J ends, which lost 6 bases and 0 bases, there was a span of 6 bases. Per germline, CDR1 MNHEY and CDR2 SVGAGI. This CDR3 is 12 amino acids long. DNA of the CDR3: TGTGCCAGCAGGGCGACCTCCTACGAGCAGTACTTC. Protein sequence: CASRATSYEQYF.

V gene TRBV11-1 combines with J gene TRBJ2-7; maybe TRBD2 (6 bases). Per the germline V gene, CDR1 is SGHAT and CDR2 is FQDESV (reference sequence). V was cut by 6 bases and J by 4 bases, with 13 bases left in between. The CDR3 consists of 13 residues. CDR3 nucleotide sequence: TGTGCCAGCAGTTCGGGACTCCGATACGAGCAGTACTTC. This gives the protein CASSSGLRYEQYF.

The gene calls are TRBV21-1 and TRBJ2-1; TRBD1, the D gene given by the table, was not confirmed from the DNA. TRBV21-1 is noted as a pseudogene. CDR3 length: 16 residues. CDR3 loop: CASSKAGTGYYNEQFF. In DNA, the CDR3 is TGTGCCAGCAGCAAAGCAGGCACAGGCTATTACAATGAGCAGTTCTTC.

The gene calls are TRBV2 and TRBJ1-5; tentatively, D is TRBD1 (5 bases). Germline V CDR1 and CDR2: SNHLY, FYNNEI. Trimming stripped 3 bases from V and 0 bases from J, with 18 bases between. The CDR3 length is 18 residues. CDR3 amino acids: CASSEGRVRPLSNQPQHF. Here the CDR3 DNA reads TGTGCCAGCAGTGAGGGCAGGGTACGACCCCTTAGCAATCAGCCCCAGCATTTT.

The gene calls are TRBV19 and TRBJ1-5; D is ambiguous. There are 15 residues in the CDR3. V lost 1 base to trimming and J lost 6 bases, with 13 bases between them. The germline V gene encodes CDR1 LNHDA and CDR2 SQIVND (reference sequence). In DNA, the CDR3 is TGTGCCAGTAGTATAGGACGGCTTCGGGTTCAGCCCCAGCATTTT. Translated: CASSIGRLRVQPQHF.

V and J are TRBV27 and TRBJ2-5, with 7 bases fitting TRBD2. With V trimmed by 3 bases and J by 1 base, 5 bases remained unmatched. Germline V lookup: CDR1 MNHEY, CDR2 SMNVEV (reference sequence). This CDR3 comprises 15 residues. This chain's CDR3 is CASSFLASGQETQYF. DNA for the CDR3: TGTGCCAGCAGTTTCCTCGCTAGCGGCCAAGAGACCCAGTACTTC.